Listed below are T cell receptor beta chains from one sample, sequenced in a study of blood T cell repertoires in COVID-19. Clones were read by immunoSEQ multiplex PCR, and TCRdb kept only the in-frame ones, dropping some. The sample has about 140,000 clones, 85% seen once; the top ten hold 2.5% to 3%. Sequencing was performed on peripheral blood. All receptors derive from a man aged 50 to 59 with acute or convalescent COVID-19. Each CDR3 is given with its conserved first and last residue. The D gene is left open where the match is weak. A clone size is listed for some rows: how often the clone was seen (once, few, many), or a class if it is expanded.

clone_size: once
d_call: TRBD1
j_call: TRBJ1-5
v_call: TRBV15
cdr3_aa: CATSRDSRTGDQPQHF
cdr3_nt: TGTGCCACCAGCAGAGATTCAAGGACAGGGGATCAGCCCCAGCATTTT

clone_size: -
d_call: -
j_call: TRBJ2-1
v_call: TRBV5-6
cdr3_aa: CASSFGVGDNEQFF
cdr3_nt: TGTGCCAGCAGCTTTGGGGTAGGGGACAATGAGCAGTTCTTC

clone_size: -
d_call: TRBD1
j_call: TRBJ1-1
v_call: TRBV5-1
cdr3_aa: CASSRDSSKREAFF
cdr3_nt: TGCGCCAGCAGCCGGGACAGTAGCAAGAGGGAAGCTTTCTTT

clone_size: -
d_call: -
j_call: TRBJ1-2
v_call: TRBV6-2/TRBV6-3
cdr3_aa: CASSYGGNPGYTF
cdr3_nt: TGTGCCAGCAGTTACGGAGGGAATCCTGGCTACACCTTC

clone_size: -
d_call: TRBD1
j_call: TRBJ2-7
v_call: TRBV6-5
cdr3_aa: CASRLTGTGSYEQYF
cdr3_nt: TGTGCCAGCAGATTAACCGGGACAGGGTCCTACGAGCAGTACTTC

clone_size: -
d_call: TRBD1
j_call: TRBJ2-1
v_call: TRBV5-4
cdr3_aa: CASSPRDSSYNEQFF
cdr3_nt: TGTGCCAGCAGCCCACGGGACAGCTCCTACAATGAGCAGTTCTTC

clone_size: -
d_call: TRBD1
j_call: TRBJ2-5
v_call: TRBV10-3
cdr3_aa: CAISNGTGGQETQYF
cdr3_nt: TGTGCCATCAGTAATGGGACAGGGGGACAAGAGACCCAGTACTTC

clone_size: -
d_call: -
j_call: TRBJ2-7
v_call: TRBV6-5
cdr3_aa: CASRLSLDEQYF
cdr3_nt: TGTGCCAGCAGACTTTCCCTGGACGAGCAGTACTTC

clone_size: -
d_call: -
j_call: TRBJ1-1
v_call: TRBV5-1
cdr3_aa: CASSSVSGVNEAFF
cdr3_nt: TGCGCCAGCAGCTCCGTAAGCGGGGTCAACGAAGCTTTCTTT

clone_size: few
d_call: TRBD1
j_call: TRBJ1-2
v_call: TRBV28
cdr3_aa: CASSFGTAAYGYTF
cdr3_nt: TGTGCCAGCAGTTTCGGGACAGCGGCCTATGGCTACACCTTC

clone_size: few
d_call: -
j_call: TRBJ1-2
v_call: TRBV5-4
cdr3_aa: CASSFDRGAGYTF
cdr3_nt: TGTGCCAGCAGTTTCGACCGGGGGGCTGGCTACACCTTC

clone_size: -
d_call: -
j_call: TRBJ1-1
v_call: TRBV5-1
cdr3_aa: CASSPYETRQPRGFF
cdr3_nt: TGCGCCAGCAGCCCATACGAGACCCGTCAACCAAGGGGTTTCTTT

clone_size: -
d_call: TRBD1
j_call: TRBJ1-1
v_call: TRBV11-2
cdr3_aa: CASSLYRGLNTEAFF
cdr3_nt: TGTGCCAGCAGCTTGTACAGGGGGCTCAACACTGAAGCTTTCTTT

clone_size: once
d_call: -
j_call: TRBJ2-1
v_call: TRBV5-1
cdr3_aa: CASSLAPRDTFYNEQFF
cdr3_nt: TGCGCCAGCAGCTTGGCACCCCGGGACACCTTCTACAATGAGCAGTTCTTC

clone_size: -
d_call: -
j_call: TRBJ1-4
v_call: TRBV4-1
cdr3_aa: CASSERTGATNEKLFF
cdr3_nt: TGCGCCAGCAGCGAACGGACGGGAGCAACTAATGAAAAACTGTTTTTT